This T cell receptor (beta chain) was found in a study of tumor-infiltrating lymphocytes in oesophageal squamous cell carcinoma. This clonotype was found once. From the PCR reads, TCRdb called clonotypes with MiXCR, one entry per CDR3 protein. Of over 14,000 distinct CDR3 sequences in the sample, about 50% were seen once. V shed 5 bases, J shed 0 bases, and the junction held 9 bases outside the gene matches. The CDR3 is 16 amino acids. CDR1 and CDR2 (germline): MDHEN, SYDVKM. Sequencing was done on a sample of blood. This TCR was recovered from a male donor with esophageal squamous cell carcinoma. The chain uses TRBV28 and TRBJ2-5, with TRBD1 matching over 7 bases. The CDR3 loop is CASSPNPTGYQETQYF. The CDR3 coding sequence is TGTGCCAGCAGTCCGAACCCGACAGGGTACCAAGAGACCCAGTACTTC.